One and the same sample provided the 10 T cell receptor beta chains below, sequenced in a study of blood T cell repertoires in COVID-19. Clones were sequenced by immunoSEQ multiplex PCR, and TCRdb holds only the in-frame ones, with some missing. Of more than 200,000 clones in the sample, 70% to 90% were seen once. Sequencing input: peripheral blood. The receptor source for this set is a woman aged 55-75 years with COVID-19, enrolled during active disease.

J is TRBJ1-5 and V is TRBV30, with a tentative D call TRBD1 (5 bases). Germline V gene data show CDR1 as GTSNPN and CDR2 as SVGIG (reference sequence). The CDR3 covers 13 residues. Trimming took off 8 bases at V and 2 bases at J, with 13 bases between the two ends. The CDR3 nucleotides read TGTGCCCACTCGGGGGAGGGCAATCAGCCCCAGCATTTT. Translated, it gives CAHSGEGNQPQHF.

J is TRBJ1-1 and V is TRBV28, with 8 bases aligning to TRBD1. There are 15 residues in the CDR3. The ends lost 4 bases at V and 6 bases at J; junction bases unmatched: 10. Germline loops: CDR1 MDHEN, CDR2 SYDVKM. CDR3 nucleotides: TGTGCCAGCAGTTACCACAGGGGGGGTGTACCTGAAGCTTTCTTT. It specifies CASSYHRGGVPEAFF.

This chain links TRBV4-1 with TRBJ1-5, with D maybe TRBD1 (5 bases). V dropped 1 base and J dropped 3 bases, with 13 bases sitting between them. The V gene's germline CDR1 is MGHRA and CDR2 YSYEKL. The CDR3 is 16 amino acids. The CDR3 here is CASSQGFPGDNQPQHF. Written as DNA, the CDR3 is TGCGCCAGCAGCCAAGGGTTCCCGGGGGACAATCAGCCCCAGCATTTT.

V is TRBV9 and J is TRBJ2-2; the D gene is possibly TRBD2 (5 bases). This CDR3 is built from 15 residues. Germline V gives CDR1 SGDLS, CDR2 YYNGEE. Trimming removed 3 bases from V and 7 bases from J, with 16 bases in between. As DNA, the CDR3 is TGTGCCAGCAGCGAGCAAGAGGGTTTTGGCGGGGAGCTGTTTTTT. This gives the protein CASSEQEGFGGELFF.

For the CDR3, the DNA is TGTGCCAGCAGCCAAAGGAGCGGGATGCGAACCGGGGAGCTGTTTTTT. This gives the protein CASSQRSGMRTGELFF. This sequence joins TRBV3-1 (or the pseudogene TRBV3-2) and TRBJ2-2; 7 bases line up with TRBD2. Trimming removed 2 bases from V and 5 bases from J; junction bases left unmatched: 8. CDR1 and CDR2 (germline): LGHDT, YNNKEL (reference sequence). The CDR3 consists of 16 residues.

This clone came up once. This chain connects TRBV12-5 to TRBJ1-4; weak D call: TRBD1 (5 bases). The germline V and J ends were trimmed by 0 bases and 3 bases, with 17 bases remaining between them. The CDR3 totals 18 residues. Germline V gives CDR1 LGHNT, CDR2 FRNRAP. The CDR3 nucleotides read TGTGCTAGTGGTTTGGTACGGCGGGGCCCTGGGGCTAATGAAAAACTGTTTTTT. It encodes CASGLVRRGPGANEKLFF.

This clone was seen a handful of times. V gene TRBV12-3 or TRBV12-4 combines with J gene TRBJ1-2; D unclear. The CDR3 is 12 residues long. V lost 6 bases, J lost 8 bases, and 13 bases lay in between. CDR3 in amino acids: CASSRSPAGYTF. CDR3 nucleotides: TGTGCCAGCAGCCGAAGCCCCGCGGGCTACACCTTC.

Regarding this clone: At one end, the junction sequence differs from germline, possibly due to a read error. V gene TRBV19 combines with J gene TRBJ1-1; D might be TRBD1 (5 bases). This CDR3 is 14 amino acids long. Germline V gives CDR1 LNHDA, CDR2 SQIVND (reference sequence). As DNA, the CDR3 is TGTGCCAGTAGCATAGGCCAGGGTCTCACTGAAGCTTTCTTT. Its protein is CASSIGQGLTEAFF.

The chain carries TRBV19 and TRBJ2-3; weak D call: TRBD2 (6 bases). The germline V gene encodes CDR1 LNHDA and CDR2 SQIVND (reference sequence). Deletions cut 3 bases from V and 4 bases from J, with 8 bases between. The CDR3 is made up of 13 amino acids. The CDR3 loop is CASSIVAADTQYF. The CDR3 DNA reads TGTGCCAGTAGTATTGTAGCGGCAGATACGCAGTATTTT.

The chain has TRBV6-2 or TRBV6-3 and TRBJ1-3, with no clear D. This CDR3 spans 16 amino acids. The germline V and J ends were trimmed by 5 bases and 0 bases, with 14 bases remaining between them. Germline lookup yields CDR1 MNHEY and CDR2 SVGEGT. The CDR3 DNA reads TGTGCCAGCAGTCCCAGACATCCACTCTCTGGAAACACCATATATTTT. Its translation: CASSPRHPLSGNTIYF.